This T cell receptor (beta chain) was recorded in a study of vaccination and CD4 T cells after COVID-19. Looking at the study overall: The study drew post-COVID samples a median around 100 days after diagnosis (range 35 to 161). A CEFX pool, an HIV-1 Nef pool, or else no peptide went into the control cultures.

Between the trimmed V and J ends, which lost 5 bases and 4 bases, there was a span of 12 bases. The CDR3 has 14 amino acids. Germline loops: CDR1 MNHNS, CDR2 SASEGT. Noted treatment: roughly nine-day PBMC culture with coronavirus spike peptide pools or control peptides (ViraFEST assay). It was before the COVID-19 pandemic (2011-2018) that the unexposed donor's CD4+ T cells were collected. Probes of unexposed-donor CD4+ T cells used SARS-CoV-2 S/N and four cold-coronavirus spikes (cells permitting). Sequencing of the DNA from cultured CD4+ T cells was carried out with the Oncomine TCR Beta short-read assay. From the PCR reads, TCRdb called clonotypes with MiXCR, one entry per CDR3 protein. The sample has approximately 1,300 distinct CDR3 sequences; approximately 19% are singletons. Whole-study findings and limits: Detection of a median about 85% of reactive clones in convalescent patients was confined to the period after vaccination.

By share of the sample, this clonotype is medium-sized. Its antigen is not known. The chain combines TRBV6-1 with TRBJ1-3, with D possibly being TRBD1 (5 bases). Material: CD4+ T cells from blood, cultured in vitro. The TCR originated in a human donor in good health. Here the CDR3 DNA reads TGTGCCAGCAGTCGGACGGGGCCCGGAAACACCATATATTTT. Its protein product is CASSRTGPGNTIYF.